This T cell receptor beta chain came from a study of response to subunit inactivated influenza vaccine. In TCRdb, the RT-PCR reads were re-called with MiXCR into one record per CDR3 protein. The sample contains roughly 570,000 distinct CDR3 sequences, 10% to 15% of which appear only once. V was trimmed by 2 bases and J by 7 bases, leaving 12 bases between them. CDR1 and CDR2 from the germline V gene are LNHDA and SQIVND (reference sequence). This CDR3 comprises 15 residues. The sequencing used PBMCs from blood, collected 40 to 50 days after vaccination. The genes are TRBV19 and TRBJ1-6; D is unclear. This clonotype originated in a man aged 50 to 60 who received an inactivated influenza vaccine. As DNA, the CDR3 is TGTGCCAGTAGTATAAATGGACCGAAAAATTCACCCCTCCACTTT. Residues: CASSINGPKNSPLHF. Looking up the rest from reference TRBV19 and TRBJ1-6 gives the full variable domain: DGGITQSPKYLFRKEGQNVTLSCEQNLNHDAMYWYRQDPGQGLRLIYYSQIVNDFQKGDIAEGYSVSREKKESFPLTVTSAQKNPTAFYLCASSINGPKNSPLHFGNGTRLTVT.